This T cell receptor (beta chain) was captured by sequencing in a study of blood T cell repertoires in COVID-19 (dated by TCRdb to the early 2020s). With regard to the full study: Samples from collaborators originated in the United States, Italy and Spain and spanned both the acute and convalescent phases of COVID-19. The prospective study material was composed of cDNA or gDNA derived from T cells, B-cell-depleted T cells, or PBMCs. The dataset comprised deeply sampled blood TCRbeta repertoires from subjects exposed to, actively infected with, or recovered from COVID-19. The repertoires were made available in a free public database intended to serve as a resource for research on the immune response to SARS-CoV-2. The samples were drawn from the first 160 participants of the ongoing ImmuneRACE study and from 1,254 subjects provided by 6 global collaborators. Sample metadata almost always included a de-identified subject ID, COVID-19 status, age in years and sex. Where HLA class I and class II types were available, the types were taken from metadata supplied by the sample provider, not from assay-based typing. What the work shows at the level of the full study, not this receptor alone: The amount of clinical and demographic metadata varied by source and participant and was provided uncurated.

The CDR3, cysteine through phenylalanine, is 15 amino acids long. Only the CDR3 part of the read is kept: 45 bases, read in frame from the first base. CDR1 and CDR2 were assigned from the germline V gene as SGHNT and YENEEA. Between the V and J ends, shortened by 6 bases and 0 bases respectively, the junction contains 12 bases. Points on this clone: Its cognate antigen has yet to be identified. It has no much larger one-base neighbor in the sample; base qualities were not kept.

TCRbeta CDR3 regions were amplified from genomic DNA by means of the immunoSEQ Assay, a bias-controlled multiplex PCR. As for the authors' bioinformatics: The number of nucleated cells in each sample was estimated from the amplification of reference gene primers within the assay. To quantify the absolute abundance of each unique TCRbeta CDR3 rearrangement, sequence reads were collapsed and filtered. For each sample, productive Simpson clonality was calculated as the square root of Simpson's diversity index over productive rearrangements. As stored in TCRdb, this immuneACCESS dataset retains in-frame rearrangements with V and J assigned. A fraction of the clones does not appear; measured against another copy, unresolved V genes explain less than half of the discrepancy, and the remainder lacks a known reason. That table supplies the V and J calls and clone size; D and trimming were determined from the DNA. The sample profile shows around 200,000 clones; about four fifths of them were found once. The biggest ten clones account for roughly 3.2% of the sample.

Enrolling through a virtual design, the prospective study's participants ranged in age from about 18 to 89 years and lived across about two dozen United States geographic areas. Cohort assignment in the prospective study relied on participant-reported clinical history from a screening survey and a study questionnaire. Recovered participants in ImmuneRACE Cohort 3 were defined by two consecutive negative NP/OP PCR tests, clearance by a healthcare professional, or resolution of symptoms. In the prospective study, whole blood, serum and a nasopharyngeal or oropharyngeal swab were collected from each participant by mobile phlebotomists. Over an approximately 2-month period, participants in the prospective study had the option of providing additional blood draws and questionnaires. Before DNA extraction, blood samples from the prospective study were shipped at room temperature or frozen.

The sequenced sample was PBMCs or T cells enriched from blood (not recorded which). The sequence was collected from a woman in her 30s who had recovered from COVID-19. Recombination joined TRBV11-3 with TRBJ2-1; the D gene identity is not certain. The CDR3 sequence is CASSWSPSSYNEQFF. DNA sequence: TGTGCCAGCAGTTGGAGCCCGAGCTCCTACAATGAGCAGTTCTTC.